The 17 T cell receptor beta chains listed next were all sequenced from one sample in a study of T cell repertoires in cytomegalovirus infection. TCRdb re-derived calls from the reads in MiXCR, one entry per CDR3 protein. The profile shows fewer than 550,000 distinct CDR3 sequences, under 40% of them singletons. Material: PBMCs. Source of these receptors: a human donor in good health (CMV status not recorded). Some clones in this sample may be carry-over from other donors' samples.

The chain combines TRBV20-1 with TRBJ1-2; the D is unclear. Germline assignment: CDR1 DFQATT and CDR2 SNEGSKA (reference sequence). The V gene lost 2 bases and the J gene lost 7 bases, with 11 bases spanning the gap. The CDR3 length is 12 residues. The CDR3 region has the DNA TGCAGTGCTAGACCTAAGGGAGGTGGCTACACCTTC. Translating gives CSARPKGGGYTF.

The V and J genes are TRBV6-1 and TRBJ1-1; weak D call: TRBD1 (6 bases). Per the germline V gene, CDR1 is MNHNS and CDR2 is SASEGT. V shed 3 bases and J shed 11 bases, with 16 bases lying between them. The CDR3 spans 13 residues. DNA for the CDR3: TGTGCCAGCAGTGAGACCCGGGGGCGATATGCTTTCTTT. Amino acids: CASSETRGRYAFF.

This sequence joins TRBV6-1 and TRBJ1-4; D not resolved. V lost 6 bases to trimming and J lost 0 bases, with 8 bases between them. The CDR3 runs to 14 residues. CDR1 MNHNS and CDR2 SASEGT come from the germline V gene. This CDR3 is CASRRLPTNEKLFF. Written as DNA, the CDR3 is TGTGCCAGCAGAAGACTTCCAACTAATGAAAAACTGTTTTTT.

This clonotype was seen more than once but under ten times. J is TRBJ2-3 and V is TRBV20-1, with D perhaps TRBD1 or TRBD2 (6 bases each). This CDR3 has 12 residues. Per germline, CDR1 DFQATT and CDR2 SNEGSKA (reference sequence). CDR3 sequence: CSAPRGGDTQYF. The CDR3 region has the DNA TGCAGCGCACCAAGAGGGGGGGATACGCAGTATTTT.

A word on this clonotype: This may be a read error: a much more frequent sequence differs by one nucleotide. The DNA of the CDR3 is TGTGCCAGCAGCCCAGGGGGGTCAGGGCGAATGAACACTGAAGATTTCTTT. Protein: CASSPGGSGRMNTEDFF. The rearrangement uses TRBV7-2 and TRBJ1-1; 7 bases are a match to TRBD1. Germline V CDR1 and CDR2: SGHTA, FQGNSA. The CDR3 extends over 17 amino acids.

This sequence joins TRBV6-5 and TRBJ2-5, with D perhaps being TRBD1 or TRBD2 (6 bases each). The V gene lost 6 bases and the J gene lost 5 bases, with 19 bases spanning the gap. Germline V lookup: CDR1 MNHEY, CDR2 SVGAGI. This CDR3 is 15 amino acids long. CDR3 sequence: CASRPGDKGGETQYF. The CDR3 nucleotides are TGTGCCAGCAGACCGGGGGACAAGGGTGGGGAGACCCAGTACTTC.

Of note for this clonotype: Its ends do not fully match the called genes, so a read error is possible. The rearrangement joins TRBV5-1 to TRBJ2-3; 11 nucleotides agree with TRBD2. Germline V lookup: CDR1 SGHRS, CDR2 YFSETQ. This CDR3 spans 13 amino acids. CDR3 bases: TGCGCCAGCAGCTTGGAGGGACTAGCGGAAATGAGGTTT. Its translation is CASSLEGLAEMRF. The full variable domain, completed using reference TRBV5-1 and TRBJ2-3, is KAGVTQTPRYLIKTRGQQVTLSCSPISGHRSVSWYQQTPGQGLQFLFEYFSETQRNKGNFPGRFSGRQFSNSRSEMNVSTLELGDSALYLCASSLEGLAEMRFGPGTRLTVL.

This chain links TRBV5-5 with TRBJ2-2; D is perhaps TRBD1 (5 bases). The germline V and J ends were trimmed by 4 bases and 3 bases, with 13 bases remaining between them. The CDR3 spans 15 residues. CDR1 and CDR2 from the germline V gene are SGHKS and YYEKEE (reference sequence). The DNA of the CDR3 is TGTGCCAGCAGCCCCCGGATAGGGGACACCGGGGAGCTGTTTTTT. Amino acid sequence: CASSPRIGDTGELFF.

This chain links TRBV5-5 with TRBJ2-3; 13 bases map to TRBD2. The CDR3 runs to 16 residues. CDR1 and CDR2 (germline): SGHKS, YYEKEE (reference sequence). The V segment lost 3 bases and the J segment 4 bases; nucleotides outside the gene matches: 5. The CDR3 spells CASSSLAGGQSDTQYF. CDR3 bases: TGTGCCAGCAGCTCACTAGCGGGGGGGCAATCAGATACGCAGTATTTT. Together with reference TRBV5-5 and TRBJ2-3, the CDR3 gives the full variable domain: DAGVTQSPTHLIKTRGQQVTLRCSPISGHKSVSWYQQVLGQGPQFIFQYYEKEERGRGNFPDRFSARQFPNYSSELNVNALLLGDSALYLCASSSLAGGQSDTQYFGPGTRLTVL.

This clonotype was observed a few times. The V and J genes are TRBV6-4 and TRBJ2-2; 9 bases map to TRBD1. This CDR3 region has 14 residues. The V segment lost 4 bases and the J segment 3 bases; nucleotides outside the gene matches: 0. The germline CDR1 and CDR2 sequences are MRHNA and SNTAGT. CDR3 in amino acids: CASSGDRDTGELFF. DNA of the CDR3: TGTGCCAGCAGTGGGGACAGGGACACCGGGGAGCTGTTTTTT.

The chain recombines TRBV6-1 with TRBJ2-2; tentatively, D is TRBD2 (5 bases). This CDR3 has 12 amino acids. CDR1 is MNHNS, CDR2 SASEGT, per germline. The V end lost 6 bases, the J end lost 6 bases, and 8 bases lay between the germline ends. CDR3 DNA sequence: TGTGCCAGCAGACGGGATCCCGGGGAGCTGTTTTTT. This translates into CASRRDPGELFF.

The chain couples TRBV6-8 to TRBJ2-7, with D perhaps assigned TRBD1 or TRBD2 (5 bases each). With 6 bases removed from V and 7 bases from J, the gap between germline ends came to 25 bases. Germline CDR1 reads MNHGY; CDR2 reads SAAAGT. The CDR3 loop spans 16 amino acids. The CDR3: CASRFCRRDRIFEQYF. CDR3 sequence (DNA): TGTGCCAGCAGATTCTGCCGTCGGGACCGTATTTTTGAGCAGTACTTC.

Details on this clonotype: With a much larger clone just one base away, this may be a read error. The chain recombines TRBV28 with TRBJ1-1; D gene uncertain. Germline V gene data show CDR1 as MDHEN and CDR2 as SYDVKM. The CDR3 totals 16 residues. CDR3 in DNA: TGTTCCAGCAGTTTAGGGCAACCCCTAAGGAACACTGAAGCTTTCTTT. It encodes CSSSLGQPLRNTEAFF.

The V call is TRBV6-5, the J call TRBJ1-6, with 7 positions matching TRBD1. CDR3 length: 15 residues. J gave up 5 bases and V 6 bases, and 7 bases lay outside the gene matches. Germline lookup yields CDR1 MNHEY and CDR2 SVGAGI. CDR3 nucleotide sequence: TGTGCCAGCAGGCAGGGGGGCCCAAATAATTCACCCCTCCACTTT. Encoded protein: CASRQGGPNNSPLHF.

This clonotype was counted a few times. The CDR3 DNA sequence: TGCGCCAGCAGTGACGGGATTCTAGCCAAAAACATTCAGTACTTC. This encodes CASSDGILAKNIQYF. The chain couples TRBV10-2 to TRBJ2-4; D is perhaps TRBD2 (5 bases). CDR1 is WSHSY and CDR2 is SAAADI in the germline V gene. The CDR3 totals 15 residues. V was clipped by 3 bases and J by 0 bases, with 9 bases between them.

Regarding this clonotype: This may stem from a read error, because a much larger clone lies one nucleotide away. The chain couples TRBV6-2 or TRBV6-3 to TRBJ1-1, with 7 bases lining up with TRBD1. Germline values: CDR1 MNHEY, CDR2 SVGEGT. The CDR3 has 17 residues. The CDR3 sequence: CASSPWGTTGPRCEALF. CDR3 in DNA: TGTGCCAGCAGCCCCTGGGGAACGACAGGGCCGAGATGTGAAGCTTTGTTT.

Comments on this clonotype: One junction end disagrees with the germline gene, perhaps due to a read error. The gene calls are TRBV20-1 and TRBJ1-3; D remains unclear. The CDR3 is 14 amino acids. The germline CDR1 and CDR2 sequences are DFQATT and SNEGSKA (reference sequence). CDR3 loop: CSARISTSGNTISF. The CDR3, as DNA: TGCAGTGCTAGAATCTCCACCTCTGGAAACACCATATCTTTT.